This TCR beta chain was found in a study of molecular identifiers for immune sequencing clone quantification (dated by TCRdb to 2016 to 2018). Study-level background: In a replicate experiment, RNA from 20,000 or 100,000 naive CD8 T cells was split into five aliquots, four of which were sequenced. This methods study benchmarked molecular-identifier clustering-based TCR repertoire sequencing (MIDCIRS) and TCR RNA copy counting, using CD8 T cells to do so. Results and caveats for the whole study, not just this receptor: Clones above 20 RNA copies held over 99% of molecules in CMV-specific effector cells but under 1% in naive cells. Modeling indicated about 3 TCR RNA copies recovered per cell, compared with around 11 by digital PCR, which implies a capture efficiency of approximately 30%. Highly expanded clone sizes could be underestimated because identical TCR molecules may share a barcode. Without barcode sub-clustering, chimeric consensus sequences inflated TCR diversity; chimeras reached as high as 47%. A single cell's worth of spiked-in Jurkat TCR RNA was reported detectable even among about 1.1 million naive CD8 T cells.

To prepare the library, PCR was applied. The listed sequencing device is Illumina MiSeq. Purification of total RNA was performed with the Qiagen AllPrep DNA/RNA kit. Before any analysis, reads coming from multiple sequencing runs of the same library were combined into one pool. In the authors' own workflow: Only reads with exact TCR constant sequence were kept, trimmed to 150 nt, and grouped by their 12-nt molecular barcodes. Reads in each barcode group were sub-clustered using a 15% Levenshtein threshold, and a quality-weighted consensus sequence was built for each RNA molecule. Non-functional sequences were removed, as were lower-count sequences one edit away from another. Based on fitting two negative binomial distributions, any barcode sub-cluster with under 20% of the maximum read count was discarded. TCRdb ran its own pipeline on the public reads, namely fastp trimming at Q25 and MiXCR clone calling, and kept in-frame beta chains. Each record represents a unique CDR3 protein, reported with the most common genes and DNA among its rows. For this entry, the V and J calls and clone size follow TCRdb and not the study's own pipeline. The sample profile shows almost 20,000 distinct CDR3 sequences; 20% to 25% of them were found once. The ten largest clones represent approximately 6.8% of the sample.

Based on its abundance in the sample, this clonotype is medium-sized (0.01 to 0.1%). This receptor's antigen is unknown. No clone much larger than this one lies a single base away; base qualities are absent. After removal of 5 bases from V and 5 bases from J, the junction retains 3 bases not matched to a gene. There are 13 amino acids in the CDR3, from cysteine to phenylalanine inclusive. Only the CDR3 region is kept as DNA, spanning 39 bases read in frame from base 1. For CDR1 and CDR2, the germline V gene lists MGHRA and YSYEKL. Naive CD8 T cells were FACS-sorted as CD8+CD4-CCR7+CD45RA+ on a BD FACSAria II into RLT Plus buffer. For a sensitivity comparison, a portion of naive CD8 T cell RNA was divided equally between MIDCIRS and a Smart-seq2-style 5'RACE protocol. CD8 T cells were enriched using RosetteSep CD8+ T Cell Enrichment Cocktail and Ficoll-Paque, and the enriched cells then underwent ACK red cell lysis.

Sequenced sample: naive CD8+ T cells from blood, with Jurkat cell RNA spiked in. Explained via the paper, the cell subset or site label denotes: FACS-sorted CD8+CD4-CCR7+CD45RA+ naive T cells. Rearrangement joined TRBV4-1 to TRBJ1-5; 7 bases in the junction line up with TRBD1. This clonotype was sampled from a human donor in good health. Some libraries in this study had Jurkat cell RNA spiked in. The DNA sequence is TGCGCCAGCAGCGCTACAGGGGATCAGCCCCAGCATTTT. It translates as CASSATGDQPQHF.